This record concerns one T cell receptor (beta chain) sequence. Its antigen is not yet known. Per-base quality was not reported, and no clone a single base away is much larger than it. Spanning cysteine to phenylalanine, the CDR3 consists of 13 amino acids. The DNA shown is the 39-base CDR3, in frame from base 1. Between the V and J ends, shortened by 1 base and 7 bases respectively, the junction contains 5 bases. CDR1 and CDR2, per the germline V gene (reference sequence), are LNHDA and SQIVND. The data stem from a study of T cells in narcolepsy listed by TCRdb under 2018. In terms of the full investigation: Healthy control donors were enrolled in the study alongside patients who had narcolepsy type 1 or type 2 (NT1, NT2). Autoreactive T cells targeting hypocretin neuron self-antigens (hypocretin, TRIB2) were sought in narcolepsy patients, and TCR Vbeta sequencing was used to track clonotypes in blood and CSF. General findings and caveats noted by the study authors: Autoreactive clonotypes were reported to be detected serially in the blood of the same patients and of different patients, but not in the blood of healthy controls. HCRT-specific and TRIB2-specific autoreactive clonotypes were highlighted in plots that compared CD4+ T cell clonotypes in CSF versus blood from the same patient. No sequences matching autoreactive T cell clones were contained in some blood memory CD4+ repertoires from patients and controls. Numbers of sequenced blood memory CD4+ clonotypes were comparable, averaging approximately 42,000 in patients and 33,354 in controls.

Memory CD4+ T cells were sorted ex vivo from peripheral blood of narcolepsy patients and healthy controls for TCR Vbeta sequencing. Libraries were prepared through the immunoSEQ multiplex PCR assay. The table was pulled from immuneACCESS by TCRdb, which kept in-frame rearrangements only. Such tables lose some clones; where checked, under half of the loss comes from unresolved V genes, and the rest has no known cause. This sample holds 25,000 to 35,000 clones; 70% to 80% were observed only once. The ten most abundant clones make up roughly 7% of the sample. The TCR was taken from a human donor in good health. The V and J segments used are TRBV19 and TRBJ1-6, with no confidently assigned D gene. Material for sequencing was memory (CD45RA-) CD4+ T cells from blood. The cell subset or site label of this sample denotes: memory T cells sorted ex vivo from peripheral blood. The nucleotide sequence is TGTGCCAGTAGTATAGGCACCAATTCACCCCTCCACTTT. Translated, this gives CASSIGTNSPLHF.